One sample yielded the 7 T cell receptor beta chains listed below, sequenced in a study of CD8 T cells in Susac syndrome. With random hexamers, reverse transcription was performed on about 0.45 to 1 ug of RNA. MiXCR, run by TCRdb on the immunoSEQ multiplex PCR reads, gives a single entry per CDR3 protein. The table has 150,000 to 180,000 distinct CDR3 sequences, approximately 96% seen once; the top ten hold roughly 0.21%. The sequencing sample was made of CD8+ T cells from PBMCs. The receptors derive from a human donor with multiple sclerosis.

The genes are TRBV30 and TRBJ2-2; D is undetermined. With 0 bases removed from V and 6 bases from J, the gap between germline ends came to 5 bases. Germline-derived CDR1 and CDR2 are GTSNPN and SVGIG (reference sequence). The CDR3 extends over 12 amino acids. Here the CDR3 reads CAWSVLPGELFF. The CDR3 region has the DNA TGTGCCTGGAGTGTACTGCCCGGGGAGCTGTTTTTT. Based on the CDR3 plus reference TRBV30 and TRBJ2-2, the full variable domain is SQTIHQWPATLVQPVGSPLSLECTVEGTSNPNLYWYRQAAGRGLQLLFYSVGIGQISSEVPQNLSASRPQDRQFILSSKKLLLSDSGFYLCAWSVLPGELFFGEGSRLTVL.

This clonotype appeared once. The chain couples TRBV7-9 to TRBJ2-2, with unresolved D. Germline-derived CDR1 and CDR2 are SEHNR and FQNEAQ (reference sequence). The CDR3 runs 10 residues. In nucleotides, the CDR3 is TGTGTCGGAGATACCGGGGAGCTGTTTTTT. Its translation is CVGDTGELFF.

V gene TRBV24-1 combines with J gene TRBJ2-1; 11 bases match TRBD1. V shed 1 base and J 9 bases; nucleotides not matched to a gene: 7. The CDR3 contains 16 residues. Germline CDR1 and CDR2: KGHDR and SFDVKD. The CDR3 nucleotides read TGTGCCACCAGTGATTTAGGGACAGGGGGGACGGGTGAGCAGTTCTTC. Protein product: CATSDLGTGGTGEQFF.

The chain has TRBV4-1 and TRBJ1-1; no firm D call. Germline CDR1 MGHRA, CDR2 YSYEKL. The V end lost 2 bases, the J end lost 4 bases, and 8 bases lay between the germline ends. The CDR3 has 13 residues. This CDR3 is CASSQWEGTEAFF. In DNA, the CDR3 is TGCGCCAGCAGCCAATGGGAAGGCACTGAAGCTTTCTTT.

V gene TRBV12-3 or TRBV12-4 combines with J gene TRBJ2-2; a possible D gene is TRBD1 (5 bases). The CDR3 contains 15 residues. V was clipped by 7 bases and J by 2 bases, with 14 bases between them. CDR3 bases: TGTGCCAGCAAGGGGTATGGCCTCAACACCGGGGAGCTGTTTTTT. This gives the protein CASKGYGLNTGELFF.

The count of this clonotype is one. The V and J genes are TRBV7-9 and TRBJ2-2, with 7 nucleotides matching TRBD1. The CDR3 contains 13 residues. CDR1 is SEHNR and CDR2 is FQNEAQ in the germline V gene (reference sequence). J gave up 7 bases and V 4 bases, and 3 bases lay outside the gene matches. CDR3 nucleotides: TGTGCCAGCAGCTACGGACAGGACGGGGAGCTGTTTTTT. Translation: CASSYGQDGELFF.

In DNA, the CDR3 is TGTGCCAGCGAACCCCCGACTAGCGGGGCCTACGAGCAGTACTTC. Protein: CASEPPTSGAYEQYF. The chain is built from TRBV7-9 and TRBJ2-7; 11 nucleotides line up with TRBD2. With 8 bases clipped from V and 2 bases from J, the junction kept 8 bases outside the gene matches. Germline CDR1 and CDR2: SEHNR and FQNEAQ (reference sequence). The length of the CDR3 is 15 residues.